The table lists the clone carrying this T cell receptor (beta chain) with a count of one. Its antigen is currently unknown. The data derive from a study of cytomegalovirus exposure and HLA in healthy donors. Looking at the study overall: Earlier results showed approximately 110 million unique TCR beta sequences derived from 150 million to 200 million T cells. Drawn from HLA-typed donors, 80 million to 95 million unique TCRs were held in an early data release.

The PCR had 60 Vbeta and 13 Jbeta primers. The assay was immunoSEQ multiplex PCR, and TCRdb's table has in-frame clones only and misses some. The sample contains about 77,000 clones, about three quarters of which appear only once. Study results and caveats: When analyzed later, a missense DCLRE1C variant was found to be linked to TCR beta V- and J-gene trimming. A few CMV-associated chains were confirmed in vitro to be specific for CMV antigens.

Source material: PBMCs. This clonotype originated in a man aged 35 to 55 in good health and CMV-seronegative.

The chain's CDR3 is CASRYAAVPNEKLFF. CDR3 DNA sequence: TGTGCCAGCAGATACGCCGCAGTCCCTAATGAAAAACTGTTTTTT. The chain has TRBV6-5 and TRBJ1-4; D unclear. V dropped 6 bases and J dropped 3 bases, with 14 bases sitting between them. Germline CDR1 is MNHEY and CDR2 is SVGAGI. This CDR3 has 15 residues.